This is a list of T cell receptor beta chains from one sample in a study of long-term antiretroviral therapy in people with HIV. Using immunoSEQ multiplex PCR, the repertoire was profiled, and TCRdb retains in-frame clones only, with some absent. The sample has 15,000 to 20,000 clones, around 96% seen once. Sequencing was performed on unsorted PBMCs, taken approximately 11 years after starting antiretroviral therapy. These receptors came from a man aged 25 to 40 with HIV. Each CDR3 is given with its conserved first and last residue. A D gene is named only where the DNA matches it firmly. Expanded clones are given a class, and other clones once, few, many or no size at all.

j_call	clone_size	d_call	v_call	cdr3_nt	cdr3_aa
TRBJ1-6	NA	NA	TRBV6-1	TGTGCCAGCAGTGAAGGATGGTCGGGTTCACCCCTCCACTTT	CASSEGWSGSPLHF
TRBJ1-4	NA	NA	TRBV6-1	TGTGCCAGCAGTGAAGTTGGGGGAACTAATGAAAAACTGTTTTTT	CASSEVGGTNEKLFF
TRBJ1-4	once	NA	TRBV28	TGTGCCAGCAGTCCAACAAGCAACATGGGGGAAAAACTGTTTTTT	CASSPTSNMGEKLFF
TRBJ2-7	NA	TRBD1	TRBV5-1	TGCGCCAGCAGCACGGGACAGGGAACCTACGAGCAGTACTTC	CASSTGQGTYEQYF
TRBJ2-2	NA	NA	TRBV19	TGTGCCAGTAAGGCCGGGTGGAACACCGGGGAGCTGTTTTTT	CASKAGWNTGELFF
TRBJ2-1	NA	NA	TRBV9	TGTGCCAGCAGCTCCACTAACAACAATGAGCAGTTCTTC	CASSSTNNNEQFF
TRBJ1-2	NA	NA	TRBV10-3	TGTGCCATCAGACTAGGGACGTGGGGCAACTATGGCTACACCTTC	CAIRLGTWGNYGYTF
TRBJ2-2	NA	TRBD1	TRBV7-2	TGTGCCAGCAGCTCGACAGGGGGCTCGGATACCGGGGAGCTGTTTTTT	CASSSTGGSDTGELFF
TRBJ1-6	NA	TRBD1	TRBV7-2	TGTGCCAGCAGCTTAGGGACAGGGCTTGGGGGTTCACCCCTCCACTTT	CASSLGTGLGGSPLHF
TRBJ2-5	NA	TRBD2	TRBV5-4	TGTGCCAGCCGCCCAGCCGGGGGGGCCGCGGAGACCCAGTACTTC	CASRPAGGAAETQYF
TRBJ1-5	NA	NA	TRBV30	TGTGCCTGGAGTCGAAAAGAGACGGGCAATCAGCCCCAGCATTTT	CAWSRKETGNQPQHF
TRBJ2-7	NA	TRBD1	TRBV7-6	TGTGCCAGCAGCCCTCGACAGGGGCCGGGGGAGCAGTACTTC	CASSPRQGPGEQYF
TRBJ1-2	NA	TRBD1	TRBV6-5	TGTGCCAGCAGTTCCAACGAGGGACAGGGGAACTATGGCTACACCTTC	CASSSNEGQGNYGYTF
TRBJ1-5	NA	NA	TRBV19	TGTGCCAGTAAGGTACAGGCTTATAGCAATCAGCCCCAGCATTTT	CASKVQAYSNQPQHF
TRBJ2-2	NA	TRBD2	TRBV10-3	TGTGCCATCAGTGAGCTCGCATCCTTAATCGGACTAGCGGGGGGGAACACCGGGGAGCTGTTTTTT	CAISELASLIGLAGGNTGELFF
TRBJ2-2	NA	NA	TRBV29-1	TGCAGCGTTGCTTTTAGGAGGGCCGGGGAGCTGTTTTTT	CSVAFRRAGELFF
TRBJ1-2	NA	NA	TRBV4-1	TGCGCCAGCAGCCAAACGAAGGGACCCTATGGCTACACCTTC	CASSQTKGPYGYTF
TRBJ1-1	NA	NA	TRBV6-5	TGTGCCAGCAGACCCCCCGTTCAGAACACTGAAGCTTTCTTT	CASRPPVQNTEAFF
TRBJ2-5	once	NA	TRBV29-1	TGCAGCGTTGAAAAGGGTCCGGGGGAGACCCAGTACTTC	CSVEKGPGETQYF
TRBJ1-1	NA	NA	TRBV9	TGTGCCAGCAGCGTAGTGGGGGGGGGCAACACTGAAGCTTTCTTT	CASSVVGGGNTEAFF
TRBJ2-2	NA	TRBD2	TRBV2	TGTGCCAGCCAGCGGGGCACCGTGAACACCGGGGAGCTGTTTTTT	CASQRGTVNTGELFF
TRBJ1-2	NA	TRBD1	TRBV29-1	TGCAGCGTTGGGGGACAGGCCACTTCTCGAGGCTACACCTTC	CSVGGQATSRGYTF
TRBJ2-3	NA	NA	TRBV4-1	TGCGCCAGCAGCCAGGAAGTGTCTTCAGGGCAGTATTTT	CASSQEVSSGQYF
TRBJ2-3	NA	NA	TRBV10-3	TGTGCCATCAGTGAAATGGGTAGTGCCGCAGATACGCAGTATTTT	CAISEMGSAADTQYF
TRBJ2-1	NA	NA	TRBV27	TGTGCCAGCAGTTGGGTGGTCGGACGCCTGAGCTCCTACAATGAGCAGTTCTTC	CASSWVVGRLSSYNEQFF
TRBJ1-5	NA	TRBD1	TRBV6-1	TGTGCCAGCAGTTGGGACAGGGAGAGCAATCAGCCCCAGCATTTT	CASSWDRESNQPQHF
TRBJ1-3	NA	NA	TRBV11-2	TGTGCCAGCTCCGAGGTCTCTGGAAACACCATATATTTT	CASSEVSGNTIYF
TRBJ2-2	NA	NA	TRBV9	TGTGCCAGCAGCGTAGACCTGGAGAGATCCGGGGAGCTGTTTTTT	CASSVDLERSGELFF
TRBJ1-2	NA	TRBD1	TRBV28	TGTGCCAGCAGTTTATTCCCAGGGGGGCCCTATGGCTACACCTTC	CASSLFPGGPYGYTF
TRBJ2-5	NA	TRBD2	TRBV5-1	TGCGCCAGCAGCACCGGACTAGTCCAAGAGACCCAGTACTTC	CASSTGLVQETQYF
TRBJ2-2	NA	NA	TRBV28	TGTGCCAGCAGCCACGGCGGACGGTCTGGGGAGCTGTTTTTT	CASSHGGRSGELFF
TRBJ1-6	NA	NA	TRBV7-9	TGTGCCAGCAGCGGAGGGGCAACCTTTAATTCACCCCTCCACTTT	CASSGGATFNSPLHF
TRBJ2-1	NA	NA	TRBV7-2	TGTGCCAGCAGCTTAGCGCAGGGGCGGAATGAGCAGTTCTTC	CASSLAQGRNEQFF
TRBJ1-1	NA	NA	TRBV2	TGTGCCAGCAGTAGGCTAGGGGCAGGAAACACTGAAGCTTTCTTT	CASSRLGAGNTEAFF
TRBJ2-3	NA	NA	TRBV5-1	TGCGCCAGCAGCTTGCTGAGGGGGGAGACAGATACGCAGTATTTT	CASSLLRGETDTQYF
TRBJ2-1	NA	NA	TRBV6-1	TGTGCCAGCAGTGAGGTGGCTGATCCCTACAATGAGCAGTTCTTC	CASSEVADPYNEQFF
TRBJ2-6	NA	NA	TRBV4-1	TGCGCCAGCAGCCAAGGCTGGGGTGAAAGCTCTGGGGCCAACGTCCTGACTTTC	CASSQGWGESSGANVLTF
TRBJ2-3	NA	NA	TRBV5-6	TGTGCCAGCAGCTACACGAGCGGTGGGGGTACAGATACGCAGTATTTT	CASSYTSGGGTDTQYF
TRBJ2-1	NA	TRBD2	TRBV30	TGTGCCTGGAGTGATAACGGGGGGGGGTACAATGAGCAGTTCTTC	CAWSDNGGGYNEQFF
TRBJ2-7	NA	NA	TRBV10-3	TGTGCCATCAGTGAGTCTGGGGGCGGCGAGCAGTACTTC	CAISESGGGEQYF
TRBJ2-1	NA	NA	TRBV7-3	TGTGCCAGCAGCTTCACGGGACCAGGGACCGACAATGAGCAGTTCTTC	CASSFTGPGTDNEQFF
TRBJ1-6	NA	NA	TRBV7-9	TGTGCCAGCAGCCCAGTGGAGGGGTTGGCACCCCTCCACTTT	CASSPVEGLAPLHF
TRBJ1-1	NA	NA	TRBV27	TGTGCCAGCAGTTTAGTGGAGAGAACTGAAGCTTTCTTT	CASSLVERTEAFF
TRBJ2-5	NA	TRBD1	TRBV5-1	TGCGCCAGCAGCTTGGGGACAGGAGGAGAGACCCAGTACTTC	CASSLGTGGETQYF
TRBJ1-1	NA	NA	TRBV14	TGTGCCAGCAGCCAAGATTTATGGGGGTTCACTGAAGCTTTCTTT	CASSQDLWGFTEAFF